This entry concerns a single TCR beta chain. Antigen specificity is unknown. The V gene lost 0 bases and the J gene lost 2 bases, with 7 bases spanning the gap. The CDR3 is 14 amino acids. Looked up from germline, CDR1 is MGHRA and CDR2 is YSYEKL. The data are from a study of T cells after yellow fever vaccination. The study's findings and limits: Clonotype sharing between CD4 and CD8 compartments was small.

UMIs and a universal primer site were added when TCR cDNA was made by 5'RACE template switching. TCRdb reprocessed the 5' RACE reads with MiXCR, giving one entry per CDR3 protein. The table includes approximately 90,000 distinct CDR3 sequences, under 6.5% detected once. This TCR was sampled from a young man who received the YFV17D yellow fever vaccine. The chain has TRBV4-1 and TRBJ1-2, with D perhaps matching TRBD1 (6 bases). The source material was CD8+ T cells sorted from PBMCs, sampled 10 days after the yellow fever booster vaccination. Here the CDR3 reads CASSQETGNYGYTF. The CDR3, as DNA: TGCGCCAGCAGCCAAGAAACAGGGAACTATGGCTACACCTTC.